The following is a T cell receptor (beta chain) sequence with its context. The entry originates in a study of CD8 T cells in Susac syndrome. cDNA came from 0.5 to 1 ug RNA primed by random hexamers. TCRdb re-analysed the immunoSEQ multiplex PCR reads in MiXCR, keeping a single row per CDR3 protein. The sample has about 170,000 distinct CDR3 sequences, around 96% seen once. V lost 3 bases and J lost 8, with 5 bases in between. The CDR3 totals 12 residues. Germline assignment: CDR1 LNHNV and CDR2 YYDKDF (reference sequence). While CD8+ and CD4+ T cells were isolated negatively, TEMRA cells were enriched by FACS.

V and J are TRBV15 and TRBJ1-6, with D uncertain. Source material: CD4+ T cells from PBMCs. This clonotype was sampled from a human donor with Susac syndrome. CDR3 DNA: TGTGCCACCAGCAGGCCCGATTCACCCCTCCACTTT. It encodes CATSRPDSPLHF. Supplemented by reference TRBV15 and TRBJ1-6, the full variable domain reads DAMVIQNPRYQVTQFGKPVTLSCSQTLNHNVMYWYQQKSSQAPKLLFHYYDKDFNNEADTPDNFQSRRPNTSFCFLDIRSPGLGDTAMYLCATSRPDSPLHFGNGTRLTVT.